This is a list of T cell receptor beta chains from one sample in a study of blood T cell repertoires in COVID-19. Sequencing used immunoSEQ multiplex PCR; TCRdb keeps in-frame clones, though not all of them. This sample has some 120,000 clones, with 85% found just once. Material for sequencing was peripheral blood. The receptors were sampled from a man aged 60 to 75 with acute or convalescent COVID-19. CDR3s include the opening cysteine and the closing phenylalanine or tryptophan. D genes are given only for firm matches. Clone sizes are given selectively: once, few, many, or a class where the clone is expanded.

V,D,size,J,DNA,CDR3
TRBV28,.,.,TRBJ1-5,TGTGCCAGCAGTTTACTTCCGGACTATTATCAGCCCCAGCATTTT,CASSLLPDYYQPQHF
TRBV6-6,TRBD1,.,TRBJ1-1,TGTGCCAGCAGGGGGACAGGGCTAAGTGCTGAAGCTTTCTTT,CASRGTGLSAEAFF
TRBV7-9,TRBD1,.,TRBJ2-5,TGTGCCAGCAGCTTAAGGACAGGGGGGGAAGAGACCCAGTACTTC,CASSLRTGGEETQYF
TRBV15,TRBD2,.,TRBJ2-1,TGTGCCACCAGAGGCTCTCTAGCGGGGTTCAGGAATGAGCAGTTCTTC,CATRGSLAGFRNEQFF
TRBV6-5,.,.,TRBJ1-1,TGTGCCAGCAGTTACCGAGAGGGCTTTACTGAAGCTTTCTTT,CASSYREGFTEAFF
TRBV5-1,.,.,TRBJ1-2,TGCGCCAGCAGCGGCGGGCAGAAAAACTATGGCTACACCTTC,CASSGGQKNYGYTF
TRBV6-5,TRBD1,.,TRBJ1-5,TGTGCCAGCAGTACGACAGGGTCGAGCAATCAGCCCCAGCATTTT,CASSTTGSSNQPQHF
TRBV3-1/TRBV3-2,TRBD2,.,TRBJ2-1,TGTGCCAGCAGCCAAGATCGTCACCTAGCGGATTTTAACAATGAGCAGTTCTTC,CASSQDRHLADFNNEQFF
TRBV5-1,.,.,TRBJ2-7,TGCGCCAGCAGCTTGGCACAGGAGCCCTACTACGAGCAGTACTTC,CASSLAQEPYYEQYF
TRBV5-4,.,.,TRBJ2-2,TGTGCCAGCAGACGGGGCGGGGCCGGGGAGCTGTTTTTT,CASRRGGAGELFF
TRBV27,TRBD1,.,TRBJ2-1,TGTGCCAGCAGTATACTGGGACAGAACAATGAGCAGTTCTTC,CASSILGQNNEQFF
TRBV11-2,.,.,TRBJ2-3,TGTGCCAGCGGCGACAGGCCATTTAGCACAGATACGCAGTATTTT,CASGDRPFSTDTQYF
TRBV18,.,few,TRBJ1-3,TGTGCCAGCTCACCAGGGGCAGACTCTGGAAACACCATATATTTT,CASSPGADSGNTIYF
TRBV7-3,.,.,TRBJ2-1,TGTGCCAGCAGCCCCCCCAGCAATGAGCAGTTCTTC,CASSPPSNEQFF
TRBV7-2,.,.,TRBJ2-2,TGTGCCAGCAGCTTACGGCTAGCCGCAGGGGAGCTGTTTTTT,CASSLRLAAGELFF
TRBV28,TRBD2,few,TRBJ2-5,TGTGCCAGCACACCGGCTAGCGGGTATTCTCAGACCCAGTACTTC,CASTPASGYSQTQYF
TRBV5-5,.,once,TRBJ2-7,TGTGCCAGCAGCCGATTGACTAGATCCTACGAGCAGTACTTC,CASSRLTRSYEQYF
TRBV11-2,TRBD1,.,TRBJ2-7,TGTGCCAGCAGCACCGGGACAGGCTACGAGCAGTACTTC,CASSTGTGYEQYF
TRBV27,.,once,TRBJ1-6,TGTGCCAGCAGTCCCTCACTGCGATATAATTCACCCCTCCACTTT,CASSPSLRYNSPLHF
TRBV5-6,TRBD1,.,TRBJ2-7,TGTGCCAGCAGCTTGGGACAGGGACCCTACGAGCAGTACTTC,CASSLGQGPYEQYF
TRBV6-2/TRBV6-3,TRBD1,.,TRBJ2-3,TGTGCCAGCAGTAGGGACAGGGCTACAGATACGCAGTATTTT,CASSRDRATDTQYF
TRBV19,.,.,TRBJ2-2,TGTGCCAGTAGTTCGTCGAACACCGGGGAGCTGTTTTTT,CASSSSNTGELFF
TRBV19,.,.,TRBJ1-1,TGTGCCAGTAGTGCCTTAACACAGGGGAACACTGAAGCTTTCTTT,CASSALTQGNTEAFF
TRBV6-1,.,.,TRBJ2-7,TGTGCCAGCAGTGAGGAGGGGGAGGGGTCCTACGAGCAGTACTTC,CASSEEGEGSYEQYF
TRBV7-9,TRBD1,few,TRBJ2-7,TGTGCCAGCAGCCCCGGGGACAGCAACTACGAGCAGTACTTC,CASSPGDSNYEQYF
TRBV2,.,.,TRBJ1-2,TGTGCCAGCAGTGAGGGACATCTCTATGGCTACACCTTC,CASSEGHLYGYTF